This T cell receptor (beta chain) was documented in a study of blood T cell repertoires in COVID-19 (dated by TCRdb to 2020 to 2021). Regarding the complete study: Samples covering the acute and convalescent phases of COVID-19 were provided by collaborators in the United States, Italy and Spain. The repertoires were released in a freely available public database intended as a resource for research on the immune response to SARS-CoV-2. Subjects who had been exposed to COVID-19, were actively infected with it, or had recovered from it provided the deeply sampled blood TCRbeta repertoires that made up the dataset. Nearly every sample came with metadata listing a de-identified subject ID, COVID-19 status, age in years and sex. Samples were obtained from the ongoing ImmuneRACE study (first 160 participants) and from about 1,300 subjects provided by 6 global collaborators. Where available, HLA class I and class II types were obtained from metadata supplied by the sample provider rather than from assay-based typing. The prospective study material was composed of cDNA or gDNA derived from T cells, B-cell-depleted T cells, or PBMCs.

About this clone: Its binding antigen is unknown. One base away there is no much larger clone; base qualities are not given.

V gives up 3 bases and J gives up 6 bases, and the segment between their germline ends measures 14 bases. Including cysteine and phenylalanine, the CDR3 has 14 amino acids. Of all the DNA, just the CDR3 is kept, 42 bases in frame from base 1. CDR1 and CDR2, looked up from the germline V gene, are SGHDN and FVKESK. Each collaborating institution followed its own protocols to collect whole blood in K2EDTA tubes. For TCRbeta analysis, collaborators shipped samples as frozen whole blood, isolated PBMCs, or DNA extracted from either of those sample types. The immunoSEQ Assay, a bias-controlled multiplex PCR, was used to amplify TCRbeta CDR3 regions from genomic DNA. Per the source publication's procedure: The number of nucleated cells in each sample was estimated from the amplification of reference gene primers within the assay. To quantify the absolute abundance of each unique TCRbeta CDR3 rearrangement, sequence reads were collapsed and filtered. For each sample, productive Simpson clonality was calculated as the square root of Simpson's diversity index over productive rearrangements. TCRdb retrieved this table from immuneACCESS and kept in-frame rearrangements only. Not all clones are present; in checked studies, unresolved V genes account for under half, and no reason is known for the remainder. D and trimming come from the DNA, and the V and J calls and clone size come from that table. Across this sample there are 95,000 to 150,000 clones, with approximately 82% seen only once. Together, the top ten hold 3.8% of the sample.

Paper-wide results and their limitations: The amount of clinical and demographic metadata varied by source and participant and was provided uncurated.

Sample: peripheral blood. This sequence originates from a woman in her forties or fifties with acute or convalescent COVID-19. The chain is assembled from TRBV14 and TRBJ1-2; possibly the D gene is TRBD1, per 6 matching bases. The nucleotide sequence is TGTGCCAGCAGCCAGTCACGTGCAGGGGATGGCTACACCTTC. Translated, it reads CASSQSRAGDGYTF.